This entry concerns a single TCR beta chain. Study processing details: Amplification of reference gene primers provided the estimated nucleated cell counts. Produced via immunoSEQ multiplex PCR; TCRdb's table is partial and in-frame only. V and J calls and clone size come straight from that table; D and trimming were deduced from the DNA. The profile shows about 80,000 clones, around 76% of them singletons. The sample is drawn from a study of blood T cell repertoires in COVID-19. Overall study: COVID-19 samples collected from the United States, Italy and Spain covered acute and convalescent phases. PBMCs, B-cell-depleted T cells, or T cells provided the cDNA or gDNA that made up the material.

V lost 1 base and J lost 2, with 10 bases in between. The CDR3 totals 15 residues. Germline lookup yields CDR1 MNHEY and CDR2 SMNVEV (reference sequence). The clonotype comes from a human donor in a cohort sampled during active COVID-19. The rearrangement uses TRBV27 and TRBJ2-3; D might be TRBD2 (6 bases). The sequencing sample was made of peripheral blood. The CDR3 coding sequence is TGTGCCAGCAGTTTATGGGCTAGCGACACAGATACGCAGTATTTT. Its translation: CASSLWASDTDTQYF.